This is a list of T cell receptor beta chains from one sample in a study of post-analysis software for immune sequencing data. Using its own MiXCR run on the PCR reads, TCRdb lists one record per CDR3 protein. Of about 770,000 distinct CDR3 sequences listed, roughly 46% are singletons. The sequenced sample consisted of blood. Receptors were obtained from a girl aged 10 to 17 with multiple sclerosis. CDR3s include the opening cysteine and the closing phenylalanine or tryptophan. A D gene is named only where the DNA matches it firmly. Expanded clones get a size class; other rows say once, few or many, or leave the size out.

>-|TRBD1|TRBV27|TRBJ2-4
TGTGCCAGCAGTTCGGACAGGGGATGGGAGCAGTACTTC
CASSSDRGWEQYF
>-|-|TRBV7-9|TRBJ2-1
TGTGCCAGCAGCCCCTGGGGTGAGCAGTTCTTC
CASSPWGEQFF
>-|-|TRBV28|TRBJ1-5
TGTGCCAGCAGTTCGGAGAGACGGATCAATCAGCCCCAGCATTTT
CASSSERRINQPQHF
>-|-|TRBV3-1|TRBJ2-5
TGTGCCAGCAGCCAAGGACTCAGAGTACAAGAGACCCAGTACTTC
CASSQGLRVQETQYF
>few|-|TRBV4-1|TRBJ2-5
TGCGCCAGCAGCCAAGGTTTAGAAGAGACCCAGTACTTC
CASSQGLEETQYF
>-|-|TRBV24-1|TRBJ2-7
TGTGCCACCAGTAAAGCCAGTTCCTACGAGCAGTACTTC
CATSKASSYEQYF
>-|-|TRBV18|TRBJ2-3
TGTGCCAGCTCACCTGCGGGACCTAGCACAGATACGCAGTATTTT
CASSPAGPSTDTQYF
>-|-|TRBV7-9|TRBJ1-2
TGTGCCAGCAGCCACCCGACTGGAAACTATGGCTACACCTTC
CASSHPTGNYGYTF
>-|-|TRBV10-3|TRBJ2-4
TGTGCCATCAGTGAGTTTGGGGGGCTAGAGAACATTCAGTACTTC
CAISEFGGLENIQYF
>-|-|TRBV7-6|TRBJ1-6
TGTGCCAGCAGCTTAGCGGGCGGTCGGGATAATTCACCCCTCCACTTT
CASSLAGGRDNSPLHF
>-|-|TRBV10-2|TRBJ1-2
TGCGCCAGCAGCCCGGAGGGTTTCTATGGCTACACCTTC
CASSPEGFYGYTF
>-|-|TRBV29-1|TRBJ2-5
TGCAGCGAACTTGAGACGGATGGGACCCAGTACTTC
CSELETDGTQYF
>-|-|TRBV5-1|TRBJ2-2
TGCGCCACCAGCGGCACTCCGAACACCGGGGAGCTGTTTTTT
CATSGTPNTGELFF
>-|-|TRBV28|TRBJ1-4
TGTGCCAGCAGTTTTAACACTAATGAAAAACTGTTTTTT
CASSFNTNEKLFF
>-|-|TRBV12-3/TRBV12-4|TRBJ1-5
TGTGCCAGCAGTTTAGAGGGCCGGCGGCCCCAGCATTTT
CASSLEGRRPQHF
>few|-|TRBV9|TRBJ1-2
TGTGCCAGCAGCACACAGGGTTTGGGCTATGGCTACACCTTC
CASSTQGLGYGYTF
>few|TRBD1|TRBV20-1|TRBJ2-3
TGCAGTGCTAGAAGTGGACAGGGTTACACAGATACGCAGTATTTT
CSARSGQGYTDTQYF
>-|-|TRBV20-1|TRBJ2-7
TGCAGTGCTAGAGGTACCATTAGGGACGGTTGGCAGTACTTC
CSARGTIRDGWQYF
>-|-|TRBV12-3/TRBV12-4|TRBJ1-5
TGTGCCAGCGATGGCCCAGGATTCAGGGCCTATAGCAATCAGCCCCAGCATTTT
CASDGPGFRAYSNQPQHF
>-|TRBD2|TRBV9|TRBJ2-1
TGTGCCAGCAGCGCCGACGGGACTAGCGGGAGGTATGGATCCTACAATGAGCAGTTCTTC
CASSADGTSGRYGSYNEQFF
>-|TRBD1|TRBV29-1|TRBJ1-2
TGCAGCGTTGAGGGGACAGGGGGCGACCTTTGGGGAGAATATGGCTACACCTTC
CSVEGTGGDLWGEYGYTF
>-|TRBD1|TRBV12-3/TRBV12-4|TRBJ2-7
TGTGCCAGCAGTTCCCCTCCAAGGGGGCAGAGGGAGCAGTACTTC
CASSSPPRGQREQYF
>-|TRBD2|TRBV6-6|TRBJ2-3
TGTGCCAGCACCACGGGACTAGCGGCCCTGACAGATACGCAGTATTTT
CASTTGLAALTDTQYF
>few|-|TRBV9|TRBJ2-7
TGTGCCAGCAGCGTAGAACAGGGAACCTACGAGCAGTACTTC
CASSVEQGTYEQYF
>few|TRBD1|TRBV20-1|TRBJ2-7
TGCAGTGCTGGCGGGACAGGGCCCGAGCAGTACTTC
CSAGGTGPEQYF
>few|-|TRBV6-5|TRBJ1-2
TGTGCCAGCAGTTTTAGTGATTTTCGGGCAAAGGGAGTCTCTAACTATGGCTACACCTTC
CASSFSDFRAKGVSNYGYTF
>few|TRBD1|TRBV20-1|TRBJ1-5
TGCAGTGGGACAGGGGGCAATCAGCCCCAGCATTTT
CSGTGGNQPQHF
>few|-|TRBV12-3/TRBV12-4|TRBJ2-6
TGTGCCAGCAGTTTAGGGCCCGCTTCTGGGGCCAACGTCCTGACTTTC
CASSLGPASGANVLTF
>-|TRBD2|TRBV10-3|TRBJ2-1
TGTGCCATCAGTGAGGGCCTAGCGGGAGTTTTTGAGCAGTTCTTC
CAISEGLAGVFEQFF
>-|-|TRBV6-5|TRBJ2-1
TGTGCCAGCAGTCCCGCCGGGAGCTCCTACAATGAGCAGTTCTTC
CASSPAGSSYNEQFF
>few|TRBD2|TRBV24-1|TRBJ2-1
TGTGCCACCAGTGATTTGACTAGCGGGAGGGATGAGCAGTTCTTC
CATSDLTSGRDEQFF
>-|-|TRBV20-1|TRBJ2-1
TGCAGTGCTAGAGACCTCCCCGGACTAGGGGGCAATGAGCAGTTCTTC
CSARDLPGLGGNEQFF
>-|-|TRBV7-2|TRBJ2-7
TGTGCCAGCAGCTTACTCGTGGGAGACCGTGTTCTACTCTACGAGCAGTACTTC
CASSLLVGDRVLLYEQYF
>-|-|TRBV20-1|TRBJ1-2
TGCAGTGCTAGCCCGGACGGTGGCTACACCTTC
CSASPDGGYTF
>many|TRBD1|TRBV20-1|TRBJ1-4
TGCAGTGCTAGCCTCGGGACAGGGGATGAAAAACTGTTTTTT
CSASLGTGDEKLFF
>-|-|TRBV12-3/TRBV12-4|TRBJ2-3
TGTGCCAGCAGCCTCCTCGGGAGAACTAGCACAGATACGCAGTATTTT
CASSLLGRTSTDTQYF
>-|-|TRBV12-3/TRBV12-4|TRBJ2-1
TGTGCCCCCACCCCTGGGCAGGGTAGAAATGAGCAGTTCTTC
CAPTPGQGRNEQFF
>-|-|TRBV6-6|TRBJ1-1
TGTGCCAGCAGCCATTCCGGCCAGGGAAGGGTCACTGAAGCTTTCTTT
CASSHSGQGRVTEAFF
>few|-|TRBV29-1|TRBJ2-5
TGCAGCGTTGACGATCGGGCAACCCAGTACTTC
CSVDDRATQYF
>few|-|TRBV7-2|TRBJ2-1
TGTGCCAGCAGCCCCCCTAGCGTCGTGAGGGATGAGCAGTTCTTC
CASSPPSVVRDEQFF
>-|-|TRBV5-1|TRBJ2-5
TGCGCCAGCAGCCTGGAGGGGGCGCAGTGGGAGACCCAGTACTTC
CASSLEGAQWETQYF
>-|-|TRBV30|TRBJ1-1
TGTGCCTGGAGCCAGGGGCCGGGCAGTGAAGCTTTCTTT
CAWSQGPGSEAFF
>few|-|TRBV28|TRBJ2-7
TGTGCCAGCAGTTTAGGCGGGACGGGAAGCGAGCAGTACTTC
CASSLGGTGSEQYF
>few|TRBD2|TRBV20-1|TRBJ2-7
TGCAGTGCTAGAGATCTCGAGACTAGCGGGTTATCCTACGAGCAGTACTTC
CSARDLETSGLSYEQYF
>-|TRBD2|TRBV7-6|TRBJ2-1
TGTGCCAGCAGTCGTAGGACTAGCGGGAGGGCAAACAATGAGCAGTTCTTC
CASSRRTSGRANNEQFF
>few|TRBD1|TRBV7-2|TRBJ2-3
TGTGCCAGCAGCTCCGACAGGGGGCGCGCAGATACGCAGTATTTT
CASSSDRGRADTQYF
>once|TRBD2|TRBV10-3|TRBJ2-5
TGTGCCATCAGTCGGGGACTAGCGGGATCGGAGACCCAGTACTTC
CAISRGLAGSETQYF
>-|TRBD1|TRBV29-1|TRBJ1-1
TGCAGCGGATGTTACAGGGGGCAGGACACTGAAGCTTTCTTT
CSGCYRGQDTEAFF
>-|TRBD1|TRBV28|TRBJ2-3
TGTGCCAGCAGTTCAGACAGGGTCAGCACAGATACGCAGTATTTT
CASSSDRVSTDTQYF